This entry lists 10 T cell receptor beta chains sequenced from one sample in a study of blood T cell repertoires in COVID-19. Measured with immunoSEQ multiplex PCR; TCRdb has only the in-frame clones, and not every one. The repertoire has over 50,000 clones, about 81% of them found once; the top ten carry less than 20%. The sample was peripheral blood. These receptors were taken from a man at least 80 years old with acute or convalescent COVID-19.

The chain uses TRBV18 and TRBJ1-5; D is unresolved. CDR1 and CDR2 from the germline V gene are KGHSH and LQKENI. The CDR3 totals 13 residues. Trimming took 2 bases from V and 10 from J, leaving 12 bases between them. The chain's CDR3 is CASSPGGFEPQHF. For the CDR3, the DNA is TGTGCCAGCTCACCAGGAGGGTTCGAACCCCAGCATTTT.

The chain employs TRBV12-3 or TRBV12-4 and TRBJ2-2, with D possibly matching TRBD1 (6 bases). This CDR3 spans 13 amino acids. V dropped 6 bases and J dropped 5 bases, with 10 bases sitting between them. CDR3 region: CASRLRGTGELFF. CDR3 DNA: TGTGCCAGCAGACTTAGGGGGACCGGGGAGCTGTTTTTT.

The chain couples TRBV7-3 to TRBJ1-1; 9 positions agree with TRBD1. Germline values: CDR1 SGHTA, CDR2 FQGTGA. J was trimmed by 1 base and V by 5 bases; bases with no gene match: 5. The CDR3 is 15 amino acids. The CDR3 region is CASSRDRVANTEAFF. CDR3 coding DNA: TGTGCCAGCAGCCGGGACAGGGTGGCGAACACTGAAGCTTTCTTT.

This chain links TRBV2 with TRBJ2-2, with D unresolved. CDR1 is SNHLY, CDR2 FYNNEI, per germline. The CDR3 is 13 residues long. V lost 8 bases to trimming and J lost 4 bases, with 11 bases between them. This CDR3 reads CASLGDFTGELFF. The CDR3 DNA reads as TGTGCCAGCCTAGGAGATTTCACCGGGGAGCTGTTTTTT.

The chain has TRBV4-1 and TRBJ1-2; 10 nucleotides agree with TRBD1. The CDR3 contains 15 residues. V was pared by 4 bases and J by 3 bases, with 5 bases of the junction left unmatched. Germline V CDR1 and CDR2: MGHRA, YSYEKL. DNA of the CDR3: TGCGCCAGCAGCCCCGGGACAGGGGATCACTATGGCTACACCTTC. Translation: CASSPGTGDHYGYTF.

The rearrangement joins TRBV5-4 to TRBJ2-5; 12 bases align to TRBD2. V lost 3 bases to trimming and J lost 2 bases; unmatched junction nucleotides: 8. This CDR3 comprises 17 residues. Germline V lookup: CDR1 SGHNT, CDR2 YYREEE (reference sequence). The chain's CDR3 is CASSWASGGGSQETQYF. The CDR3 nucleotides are TGTGCCAGCAGCTGGGCTAGCGGGGGGGGTAGTCAAGAGACCCAGTACTTC. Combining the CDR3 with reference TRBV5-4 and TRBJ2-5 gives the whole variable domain ETGVTQSPTHLIKTRGQQVTLRCSSQSGHNTVSWYQQALGQGPQFIFQYYREEENGRGNFPPRFSGLQFPNYSSELNVNALELDDSALYLCASSWASGGGSQETQYFGPGTRLLVL.

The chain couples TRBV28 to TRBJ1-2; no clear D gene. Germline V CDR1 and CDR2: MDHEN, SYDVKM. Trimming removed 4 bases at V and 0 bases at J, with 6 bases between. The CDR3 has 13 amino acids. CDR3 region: CASSYSANYGYTF. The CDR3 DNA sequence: TGTGCCAGCAGTTACAGTGCTAACTATGGCTACACCTTC.

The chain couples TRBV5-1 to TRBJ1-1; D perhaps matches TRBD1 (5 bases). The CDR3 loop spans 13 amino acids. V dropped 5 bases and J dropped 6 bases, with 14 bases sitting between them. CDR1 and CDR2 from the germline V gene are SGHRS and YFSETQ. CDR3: CASSSGATAEAFF. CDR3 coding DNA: TGCGCCAGCAGTTCCGGAGCGACAGCTGAAGCTTTCTTT.

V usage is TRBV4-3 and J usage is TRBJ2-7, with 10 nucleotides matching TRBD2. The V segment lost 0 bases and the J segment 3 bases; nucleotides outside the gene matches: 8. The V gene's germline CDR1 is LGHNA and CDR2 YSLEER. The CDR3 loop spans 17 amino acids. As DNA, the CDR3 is TGCGCCAGCAGCCAAGAGGCTAGCGGGGGATGGGGCTACGAGCAGTACTTC. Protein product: CASSQEASGGWGYEQYF.

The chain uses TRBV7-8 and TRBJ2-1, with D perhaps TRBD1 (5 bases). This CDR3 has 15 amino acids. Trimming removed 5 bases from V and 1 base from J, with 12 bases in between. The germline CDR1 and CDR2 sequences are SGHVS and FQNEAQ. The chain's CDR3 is CASSKTGRSYNEQFF. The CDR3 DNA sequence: TGTGCCAGCAGCAAAACAGGACGATCCTACAATGAGCAGTTCTTC.